A selection of T cell receptor beta chains follows, all from one sample in a study of T cell responses to AZD1222 COVID-19 vaccine. Clones were read by immunoSEQ multiplex PCR, and TCRdb kept only the in-frame ones, dropping some. The table shows approximately 150,000 clones, with roughly 92% occurring only once. This sample comprised peripheral blood, obtained on day 0 of AZD1222 vaccination. Source of these receptors: an adult in good health. Each CDR3 is given with its conserved first and last residue. The D gene is left open where the match is weak. Size is stated for part of the rows, as once, few or many counts, or as a class when the clone is expanded.

clone_size	v_call	j_call	d_call	cdr3_aa	cdr3_nt
NA	TRBV2	TRBJ1-2	TRBD1	CASSEWRGRGGYTF	TGTGCCAGCAGTGAGTGGAGGGGGCGAGGTGGCTACACCTTC
NA	TRBV2	TRBJ1-5	NA	CASSEGQQTNQPQHF	TGTGCCAGCAGTGAAGGGCAGCAAACCAATCAGCCCCAGCATTTT
NA	TRBV18	TRBJ2-7	TRBD1	CASSPDRVYEQYF	TGTGCCAGCTCCCCCGACAGGGTCTACGAGCAGTACTTC
NA	TRBV30	TRBJ2-1	NA	CAWSEQLVGAREQFF	TGTGCCTGGAGTGAACAGTTGGTGGGGGCGCGTGAGCAGTTCTTC
NA	TRBV27	TRBJ1-2	TRBD1	CASSPGTGGFYGYTF	TGTGCCAGCAGTCCCGGGACAGGGGGCTTCTATGGCTACACCTTC
NA	TRBV6-5	TRBJ2-6	NA	CASSYRGPSGANVLTF	TGTGCCAGCAGTTACAGGGGACCCTCTGGGGCCAACGTCCTGACTTTC
NA	TRBV6-5	TRBJ2-1	NA	CASRRQRNNEQFF	TGTGCCAGCAGGAGACAGAGAAACAATGAGCAGTTCTTC
NA	TRBV19	TRBJ1-5	TRBD1	CASNLDRVNQPQHF	TGTGCCAGTAATCTTGACAGGGTCAATCAGCCCCAGCATTTT
NA	TRBV6-5	TRBJ1-5	NA	CASSPFRDDNQPQHF	TGTGCCAGCAGCCCATTCCGGGACGACAATCAGCCCCAGCATTTT
NA	TRBV4-1	TRBJ1-5	NA	CASSQEQGGPQHF	TGCGCCAGCAGCCAAGAACAGGGAGGGCCCCAGCATTTT
NA	TRBV23-1	TRBJ1-4	TRBD1	CASSHPGTATNEKLFF	TGCGCCAGCAGTCATCCCGGGACAGCAACTAATGAAAAACTGTTTTTT
NA	TRBV18	TRBJ1-5	NA	CASSPLSRDSNQPQHF	TGTGCCAGCTCACCATTGAGCAGGGATAGCAATCAGCCCCAGCATTTT
NA	TRBV5-6	TRBJ2-2	TRBD1	CASSSGQGGTGELFF	TGTGCCAGCAGCTCGGGACAGGGGGGCACCGGGGAGCTGTTTTTT
few	TRBV2	TRBJ1-2	NA	CATGENYGYTF	TGTGCCACAGGGGAAAACTATGGCTACACCTTC
NA	TRBV19	TRBJ2-5	TRBD2	CASSIPQRGGPQETQYF	TGTGCCAGTAGTATCCCCCAGCGGGGGGGACCCCAAGAGACCCAGTACTTC
NA	TRBV30	TRBJ2-2	TRBD1	CAWSTTRDRGNTGELFF	TGTGCCTGGAGTACGACCCGGGACAGGGGTAACACCGGGGAGCTGTTTTTT
NA	TRBV3-1/TRBV3-2	TRBJ1-1	TRBD1	CASSQVRGNEAFF	TGTGCCAGCAGCCAAGTCAGGGGGAATGAAGCTTTCTTT